The clone carrying this TCR beta chain has only a few counts. Its antigen is as yet unknown. The protocol was immunoSEQ multiplex PCR, while the TCRdb copy is restricted to in-frame clones and leaves out a portion. The sample comprises roughly 46,000 clones, around 74% of which are singletons, and roughly 16% rests with the top ten. This entry comes from a study of vaccination effects on CD4 cells after COVID-19. Antigen-specific CD4+ T cells were expanded (with viral peptide pools) by the ViraFEST assay ahead of sequencing. The culture ran for around 10 days before CD4+ T cells were isolated. Participants completed two doses of the BNT162b2 or mRNA-1273 vaccine. With 8.5 to 10 ug/ml peptides and about 10 IU/ml IL-2, 2 million or so PBMC per well were cultured. Half of the medium was exchanged for IL-2 medium on both days 3 and 7. Study-wide results and limits: Marked clonal contraction of both clone types appeared late after vaccination. Cross-reactivity with common cold coronaviruses was shown by only 1 of 255 vaccine-induced clones in healthy vaccinees.

Germline assignment: CDR1 LNHDA and CDR2 SQIVND (reference sequence). Trimming shortened V by 7 bases and J by 2 bases, and 14 bases separated the two germline ends. This CDR3 spans 14 amino acids. The chain joins TRBV19 to TRBJ1-1, with D possibly being TRBD1 (5 bases). The specimen was CD4+ T cells from PBMCs cultured with HCoV-OC43 spike peptides, collected after COVID-19 vaccination. Specified subset: HCoV-OC43 spike overlapping peptide pool stimulation. This clonotype was sampled from a human donor who received a COVID-19 vaccine. The CDR3 bases are TGTGCCAGTACCCCCCTCAGGGAAAACACTGAAGCTTTCTTT. Protein sequence: CASTPLRENTEAFF.